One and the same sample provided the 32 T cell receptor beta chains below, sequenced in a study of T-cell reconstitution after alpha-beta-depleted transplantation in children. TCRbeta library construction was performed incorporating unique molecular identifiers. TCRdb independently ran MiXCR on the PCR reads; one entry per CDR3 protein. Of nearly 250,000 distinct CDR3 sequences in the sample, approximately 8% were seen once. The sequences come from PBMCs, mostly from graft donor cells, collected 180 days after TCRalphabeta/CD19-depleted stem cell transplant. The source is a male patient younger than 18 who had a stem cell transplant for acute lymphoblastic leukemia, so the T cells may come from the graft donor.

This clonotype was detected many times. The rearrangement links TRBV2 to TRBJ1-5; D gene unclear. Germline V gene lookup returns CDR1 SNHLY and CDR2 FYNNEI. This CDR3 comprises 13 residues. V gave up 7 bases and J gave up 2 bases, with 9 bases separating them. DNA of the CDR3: TGTGCCAGCACGGGAGAAGGCAATCAGCCCCAGCATTTT. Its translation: CASTGEGNQPQHF.

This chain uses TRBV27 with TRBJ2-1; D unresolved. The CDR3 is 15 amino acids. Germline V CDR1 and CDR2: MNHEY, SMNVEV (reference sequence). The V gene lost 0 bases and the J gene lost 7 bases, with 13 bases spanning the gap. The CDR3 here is CASSLSWGTGNEQFF. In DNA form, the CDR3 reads TGTGCCAGCAGTTTATCGTGGGGAACTGGAAATGAGCAGTTCTTC.

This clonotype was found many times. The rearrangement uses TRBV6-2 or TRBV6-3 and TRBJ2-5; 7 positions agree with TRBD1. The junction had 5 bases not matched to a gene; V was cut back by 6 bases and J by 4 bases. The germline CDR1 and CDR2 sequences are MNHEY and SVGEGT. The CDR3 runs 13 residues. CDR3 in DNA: TGTGCCAGCAGAGTCTCAGGGGGAGAGACCCAGTACTTC. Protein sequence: CASRVSGGETQYF.

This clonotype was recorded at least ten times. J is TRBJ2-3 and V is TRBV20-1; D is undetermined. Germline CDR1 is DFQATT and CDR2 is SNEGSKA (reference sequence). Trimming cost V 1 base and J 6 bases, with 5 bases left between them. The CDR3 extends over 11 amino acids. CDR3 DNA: TGCAGTGCTAGAGCAGGTGATACGCAGTATTTT. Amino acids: CSARAGDTQYF.

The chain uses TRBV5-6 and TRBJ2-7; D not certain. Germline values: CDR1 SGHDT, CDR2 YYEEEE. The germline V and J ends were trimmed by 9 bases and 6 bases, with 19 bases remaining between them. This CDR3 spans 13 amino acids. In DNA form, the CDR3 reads TGTGCCATGGGCCCCGCGCTCTTCTGCGAGCAGTACTTC. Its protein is CAMGPALFCEQYF.

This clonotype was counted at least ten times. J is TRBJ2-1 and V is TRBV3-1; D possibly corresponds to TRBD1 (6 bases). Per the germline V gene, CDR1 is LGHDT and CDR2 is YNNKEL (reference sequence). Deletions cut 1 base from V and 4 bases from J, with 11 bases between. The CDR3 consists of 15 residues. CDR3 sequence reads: CASSQARTVYNEQFF. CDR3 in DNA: TGTGCCAGCAGCCAAGCCCGGACAGTATACAATGAGCAGTTCTTC.

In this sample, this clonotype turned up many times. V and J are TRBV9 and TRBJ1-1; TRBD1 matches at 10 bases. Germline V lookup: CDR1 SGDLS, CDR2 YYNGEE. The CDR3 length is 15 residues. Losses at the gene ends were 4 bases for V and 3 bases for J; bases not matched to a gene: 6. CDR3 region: CASSSRGTGDTEAFF. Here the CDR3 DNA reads TGTGCCAGCAGCTCCCGGGGGACAGGGGACACTGAAGCTTTCTTT.

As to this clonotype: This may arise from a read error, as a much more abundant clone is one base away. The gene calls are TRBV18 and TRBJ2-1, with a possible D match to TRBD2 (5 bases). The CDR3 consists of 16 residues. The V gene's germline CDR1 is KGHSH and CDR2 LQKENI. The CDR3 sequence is CASSPLETGKGNEQIF. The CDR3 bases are TGTGCCAGCTCACCACTTGAAACGGGAAAGGGTAATGAGCAGATCTTC.

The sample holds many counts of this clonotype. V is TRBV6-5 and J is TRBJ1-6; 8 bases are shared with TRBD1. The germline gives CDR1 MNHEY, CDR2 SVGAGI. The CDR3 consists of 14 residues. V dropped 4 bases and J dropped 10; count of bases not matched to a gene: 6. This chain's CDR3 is CASSLDRGGSPLHF. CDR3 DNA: TGTGCCAGCAGTTTAGACAGGGGTGGGTCACCCCTCCACTTT.

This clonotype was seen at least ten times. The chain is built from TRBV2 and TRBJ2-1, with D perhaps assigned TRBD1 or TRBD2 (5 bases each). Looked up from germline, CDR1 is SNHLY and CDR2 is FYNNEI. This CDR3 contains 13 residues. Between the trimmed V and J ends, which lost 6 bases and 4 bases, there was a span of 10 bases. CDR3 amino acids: CASRGPTYNEQFF. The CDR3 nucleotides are TGTGCCAGCAGGGGACCAACTTACAATGAGCAGTTCTTC.

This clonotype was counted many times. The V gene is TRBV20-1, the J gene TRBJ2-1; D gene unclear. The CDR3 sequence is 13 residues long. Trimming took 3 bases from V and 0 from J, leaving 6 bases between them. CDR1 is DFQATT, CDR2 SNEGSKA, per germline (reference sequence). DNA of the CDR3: TGCAGTGCTAGGGGCCGCTCCTACAATGAGCAGTTCTTC. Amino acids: CSARGRSYNEQFF.

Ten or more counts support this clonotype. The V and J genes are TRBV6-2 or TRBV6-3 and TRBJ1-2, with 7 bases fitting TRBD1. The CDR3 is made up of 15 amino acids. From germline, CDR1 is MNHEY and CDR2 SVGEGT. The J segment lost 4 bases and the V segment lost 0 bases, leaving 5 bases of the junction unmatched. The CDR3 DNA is TGTGCCAGCAGTTACTCGGCAGGGGGGCCCTATGGCTACACCTTC. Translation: CASSYSAGGPYGYTF.

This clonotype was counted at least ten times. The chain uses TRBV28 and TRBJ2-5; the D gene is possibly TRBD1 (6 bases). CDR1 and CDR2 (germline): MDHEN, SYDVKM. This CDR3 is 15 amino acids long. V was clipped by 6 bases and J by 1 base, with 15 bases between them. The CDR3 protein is CASSASGQPQETQYF. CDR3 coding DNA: TGTGCCAGCAGCGCTTCGGGACAACCCCAAGAGACCCAGTACTTC. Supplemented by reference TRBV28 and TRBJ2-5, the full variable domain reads DVKVTQSSRYLVKRTGEKVFLECVQDMDHENMFWYRQDPGLGLRLIYFSYDVKMKEKGDIPEGYSVSREKKERFSLILESASTNQTSMYLCASSASGQPQETQYFGPGTRLLVL.

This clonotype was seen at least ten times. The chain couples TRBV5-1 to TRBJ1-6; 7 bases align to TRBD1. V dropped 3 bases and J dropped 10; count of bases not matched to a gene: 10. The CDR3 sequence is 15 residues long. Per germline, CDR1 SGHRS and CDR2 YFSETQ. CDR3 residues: CASSSETGRTSPLHF. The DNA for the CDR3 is TGCGCCAGCAGCTCCGAGACAGGGCGAACCTCACCCCTCCACTTT.

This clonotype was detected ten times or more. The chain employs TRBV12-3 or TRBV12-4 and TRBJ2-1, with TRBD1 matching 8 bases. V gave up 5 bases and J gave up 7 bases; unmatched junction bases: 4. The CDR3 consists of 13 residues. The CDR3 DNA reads TGTGCCAGCAGTCTGGACAGGGAAAATGAGCAGTTCTTC. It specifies CASSLDRENEQFF.

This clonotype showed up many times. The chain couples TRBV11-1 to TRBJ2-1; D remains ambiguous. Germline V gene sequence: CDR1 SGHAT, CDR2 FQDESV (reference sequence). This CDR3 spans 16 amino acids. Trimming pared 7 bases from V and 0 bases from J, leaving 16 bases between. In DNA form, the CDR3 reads TGTGCCAGCAACATAACGTTTTGTTTCTCCTACAATGAGCAGTTCTTC. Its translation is CASNITFCFSYNEQFF.

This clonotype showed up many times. CDR3 bases: TGTGCCAGCAGCGGACCACTGGGGACCCAGTACTTC. Translation: CASSGPLGTQYF. The chain employs TRBV9 and TRBJ2-5; no reliable D call. The CDR3 has 12 amino acids. V was clipped by 3 bases and J by 7 bases, with 10 bases between them. Germline assignment: CDR1 SGDLS and CDR2 YYNGEE.

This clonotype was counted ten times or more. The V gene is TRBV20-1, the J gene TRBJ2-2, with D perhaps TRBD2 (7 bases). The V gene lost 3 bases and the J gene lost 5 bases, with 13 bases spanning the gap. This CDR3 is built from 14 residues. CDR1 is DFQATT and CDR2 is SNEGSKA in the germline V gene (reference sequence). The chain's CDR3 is CSASPGRGTGELFF. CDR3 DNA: TGCAGTGCTAGCCCTGGGAGGGGGACCGGGGAGCTGTTTTTT.

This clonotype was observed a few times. The CDR3 region has the DNA TGTGCCAGCAGCTTTGACCAGAACACTGAAGCTTTCTTT. This translates into CASSFDQNTEAFF. The chain carries TRBV11-3 and TRBJ1-1; D call uncertain. CDR1 is SGHNT and CDR2 is YENEEA in the germline V gene. Trimming shortened V by 3 bases and J by 1 base, and 6 bases separated the two germline ends. The CDR3 length is 13 residues.

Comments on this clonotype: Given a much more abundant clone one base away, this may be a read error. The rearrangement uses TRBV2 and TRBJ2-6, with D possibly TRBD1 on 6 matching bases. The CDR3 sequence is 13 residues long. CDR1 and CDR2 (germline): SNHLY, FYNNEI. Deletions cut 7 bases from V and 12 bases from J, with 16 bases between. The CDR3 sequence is CASMGARGSVLTF. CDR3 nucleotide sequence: TGTGCCAGCATGGGGGCCCGCGGGTCCGTCCTGACTTTC.

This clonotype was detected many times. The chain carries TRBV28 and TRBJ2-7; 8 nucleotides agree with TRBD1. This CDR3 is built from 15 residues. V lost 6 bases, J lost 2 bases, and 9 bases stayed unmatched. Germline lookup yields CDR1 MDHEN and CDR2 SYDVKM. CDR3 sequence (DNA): TGTGCCAGCAGGCAACCGGGACAGGCAGCCTACGAGCAGTACTTC. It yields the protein CASRQPGQAAYEQYF.

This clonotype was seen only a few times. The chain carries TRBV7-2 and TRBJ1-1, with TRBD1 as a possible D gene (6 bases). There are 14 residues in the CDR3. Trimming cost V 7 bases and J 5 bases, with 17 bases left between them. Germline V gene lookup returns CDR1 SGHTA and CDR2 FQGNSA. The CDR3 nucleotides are TGTGCCAGCACCCCCCCCGGGACATGGACTGAAGCTTTCTTT. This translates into CASTPPGTWTEAFF.

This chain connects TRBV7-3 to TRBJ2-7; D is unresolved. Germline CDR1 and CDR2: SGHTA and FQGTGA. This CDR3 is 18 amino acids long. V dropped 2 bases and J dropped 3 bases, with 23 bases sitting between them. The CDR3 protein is CASSLRSPAGPGDYEQYF. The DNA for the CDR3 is TGTGCCAGCAGCTTACGTAGCCCTGCAGGCCCCGGTGACTACGAGCAGTACTTC.

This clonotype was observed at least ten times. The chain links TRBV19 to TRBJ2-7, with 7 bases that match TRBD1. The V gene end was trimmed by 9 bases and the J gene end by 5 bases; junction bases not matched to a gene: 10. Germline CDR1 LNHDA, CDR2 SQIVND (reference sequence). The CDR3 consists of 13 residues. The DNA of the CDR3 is TGTGCCAGCACTTCGACAGGGCAACACGAGCAGTACTTC. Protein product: CASTSTGQHEQYF.

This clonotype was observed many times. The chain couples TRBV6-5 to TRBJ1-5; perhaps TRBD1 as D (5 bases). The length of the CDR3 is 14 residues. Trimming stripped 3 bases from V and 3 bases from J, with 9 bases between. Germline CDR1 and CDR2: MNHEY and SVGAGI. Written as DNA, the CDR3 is TGTGCCAGCAGTTATCGACAGCACAATCAGCCCCAGCATTTT. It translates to CASSYRQHNQPQHF.

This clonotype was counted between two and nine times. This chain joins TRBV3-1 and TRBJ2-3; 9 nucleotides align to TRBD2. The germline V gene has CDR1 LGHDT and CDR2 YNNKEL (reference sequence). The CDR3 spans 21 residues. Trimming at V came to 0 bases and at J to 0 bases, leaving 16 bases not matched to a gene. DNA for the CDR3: TGTGCCAGCAGCCAAGATCGGTCGCGGGGGGGCGTTGAACCTAGCACAGATACGCAGTATTTT. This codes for CASSQDRSRGGVEPSTDTQYF.

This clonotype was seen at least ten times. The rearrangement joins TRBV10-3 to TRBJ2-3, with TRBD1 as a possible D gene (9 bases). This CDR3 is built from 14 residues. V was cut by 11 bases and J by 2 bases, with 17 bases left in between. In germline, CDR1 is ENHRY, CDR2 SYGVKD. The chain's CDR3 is CALGRDRVTDTQYF. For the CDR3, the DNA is TGTGCCCTCGGGAGGGACAGGGTCACAGATACGCAGTATTTT.

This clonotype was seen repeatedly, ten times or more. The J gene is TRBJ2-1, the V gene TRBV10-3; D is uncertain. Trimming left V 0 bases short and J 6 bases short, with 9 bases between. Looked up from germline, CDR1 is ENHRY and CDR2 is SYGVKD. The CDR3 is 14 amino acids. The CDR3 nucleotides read TGTGCCATCAGTGAGTCTCCCCCCCCCAATGAGCAGTTCTTC. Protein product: CAISESPPPNEQFF.

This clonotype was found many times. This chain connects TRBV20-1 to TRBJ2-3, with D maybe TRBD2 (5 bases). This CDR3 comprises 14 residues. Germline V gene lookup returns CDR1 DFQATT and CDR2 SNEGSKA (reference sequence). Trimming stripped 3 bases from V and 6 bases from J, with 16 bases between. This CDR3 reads CSASDYTSADTQYF. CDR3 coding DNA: TGCAGTGCTAGTGACTACACATCTGCCGATACGCAGTATTTT.

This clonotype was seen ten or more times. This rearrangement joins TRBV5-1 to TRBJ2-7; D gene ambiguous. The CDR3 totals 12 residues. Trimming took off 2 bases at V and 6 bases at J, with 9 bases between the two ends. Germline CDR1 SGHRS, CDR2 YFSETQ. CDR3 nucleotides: TGCGCCAGCAGCTTAGAAGGGTTCGAGCAGTACTTC. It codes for CASSLEGFEQYF.

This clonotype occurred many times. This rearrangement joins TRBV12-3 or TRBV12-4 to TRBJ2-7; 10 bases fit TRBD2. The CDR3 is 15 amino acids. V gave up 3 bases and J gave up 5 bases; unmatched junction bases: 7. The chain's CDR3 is CASSFLGLAGDEQYF. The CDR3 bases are TGTGCCAGCAGTTTTCTGGGGCTAGCGGGAGACGAGCAGTACTTC.

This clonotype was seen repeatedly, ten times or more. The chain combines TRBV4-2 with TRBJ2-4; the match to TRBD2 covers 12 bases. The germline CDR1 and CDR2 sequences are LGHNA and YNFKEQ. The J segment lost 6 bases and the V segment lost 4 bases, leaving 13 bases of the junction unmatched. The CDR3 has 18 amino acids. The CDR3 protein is CASSPYGLAGGVANIQYF. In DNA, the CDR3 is TGTGCCAGCAGCCCTTATGGGCTAGCGGGAGGGGTCGCAAACATTCAGTACTTC.